Listed here are 8 T cell receptor beta chains from one sample, sequenced in a study of blood T cell repertoires in COVID-19. Sequencing was performed with immunoSEQ multiplex PCR; in TCRdb, only in-frame clones are kept and a portion is missing. The table shows 150,000 to 200,000 clones, with 70% to 90% occurring only once. Sequences were obtained from PBMCs or T cells enriched from blood (not recorded which). The receptors come from a woman between 40 and 55 years old in a cohort exposed to, infected with or recovered from COVID-19 (not recorded which).

This clone was observed a handful of times. This chain connects TRBV10-1 to TRBJ1-1; the D gene is possibly TRBD1 (6 bases). The CDR3 has 12 amino acids. V lost 3 bases and J lost 8, with 10 bases in between. CDR1 and CDR2 (germline): WNHNN, SYGVQD (reference sequence). The CDR3: CASSDGGGEAFF. For the CDR3, the DNA is TGCGCCAGCAGTGATGGGGGGGGCGAAGCTTTCTTT.

The V gene is TRBV6-1, the J gene TRBJ2-6; the D gene is possibly TRBD2 (5 bases). This CDR3 has 15 amino acids. Trimming took 2 bases from V and 4 from J, leaving 9 bases between them. Germline CDR1 and CDR2: MNHNS and SASEGT. Here the CDR3 DNA reads TGTGCCAGCAGTGAACTCCCGGGGGGGGCCAACGTCCTGACTTTC. This translates into CASSELPGGANVLTF.

The chain uses TRBV27 and TRBJ2-1, with a possible D match to TRBD2 (5 bases). Looked up from germline, CDR1 is MNHEY and CDR2 is SMNVEV (reference sequence). The V and J ends lost 5 bases and 1 base respectively, with 15 bases between them. The CDR3 has 16 residues. Here the CDR3 reads CASSPPSGESYNEQFF. The CDR3 bases are TGTGCCAGCAGTCCCCCTTCCGGGGAATCCTACAATGAGCAGTTCTTC.

The V call is TRBV5-1, the J call TRBJ2-1; 7 bases are a match to TRBD2. Germline V gene sequence: CDR1 SGHRS, CDR2 YFSETQ. The CDR3 is 15 amino acids. V shed 5 bases and J 8 bases; nucleotides not matched to a gene: 13. The DNA of the CDR3 is TGCGCCAGCAGGCCCCTGGGCGGGAGCTTAGATGAGCAGTTCTTC. This codes for CASRPLGGSLDEQFF.

This sequence joins TRBV4-1 and TRBJ2-5; 10 bases align to TRBD2. CDR3 length: 17 amino acids. CDR1 is MGHRA and CDR2 is YSYEKL in the germline V gene. With V trimmed by 1 base and J by 5 bases, 10 bases remained unmatched. CDR3: CASSQGAGLAGEETQYF. CDR3 sequence (DNA): TGCGCCAGCAGCCAAGGAGCGGGTCTAGCGGGGGAGGAGACCCAGTACTTC.

The chain combines TRBV4-2 with TRBJ1-5, with 8 bases lining up with TRBD1. The CDR3 runs 15 residues. From germline, CDR1 is LGHNA and CDR2 YNFKEQ. V shed 3 bases and J 2 bases; nucleotides not matched to a gene: 3. This CDR3 reads CASSQDRAGNQPQHF. In DNA form, the CDR3 reads TGTGCCAGCAGCCAGGACAGGGCTGGCAATCAGCCCCAGCATTTT.

V is TRBV7-9 and J is TRBJ1-5; 9 bases match TRBD1. Looked up from germline, CDR1 is SEHNR and CDR2 is FQNEAQ (reference sequence). J was trimmed by 0 bases and V by 5 bases; bases with no gene match: 8. This CDR3 is built from 17 residues. The CDR3 here is CASSTGQGVYSNQPQHF. The CDR3, as DNA: TGTGCCAGCAGCACGGGACAGGGAGTTTATAGCAATCAGCCCCAGCATTTT.

The genes are TRBV4-1 and TRBJ1-5; 9 positions agree with TRBD1. From germline, CDR1 is MGHRA and CDR2 YSYEKL. The CDR3 has 17 residues. J was trimmed by 6 bases and V by 0 bases; bases with no gene match: 9. The chain's CDR3 is CASSQDRDRESFQPQHF. In DNA, the CDR3 is TGCGCCAGCAGCCAAGATCGGGACAGGGAGAGTTTTCAGCCCCAGCATTTT.